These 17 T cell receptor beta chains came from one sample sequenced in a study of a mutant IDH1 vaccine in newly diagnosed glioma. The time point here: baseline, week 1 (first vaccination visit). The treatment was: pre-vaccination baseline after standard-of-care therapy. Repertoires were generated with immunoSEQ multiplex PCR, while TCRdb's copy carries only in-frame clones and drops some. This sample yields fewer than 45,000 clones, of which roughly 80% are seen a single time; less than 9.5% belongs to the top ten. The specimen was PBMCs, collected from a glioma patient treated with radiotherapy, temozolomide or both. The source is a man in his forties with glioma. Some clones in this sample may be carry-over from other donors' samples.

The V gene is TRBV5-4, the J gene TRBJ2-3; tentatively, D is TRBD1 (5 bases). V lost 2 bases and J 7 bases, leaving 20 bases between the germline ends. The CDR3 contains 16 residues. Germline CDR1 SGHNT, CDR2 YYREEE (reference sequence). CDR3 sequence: CASSLSSGARPNTQYF. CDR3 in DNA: TGTGCCAGCAGCTTATCCTCTGGGGCTAGACCGAATACGCAGTATTTT. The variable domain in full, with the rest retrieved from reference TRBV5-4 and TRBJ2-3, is ETGVTQSPTHLIKTRGQQVTLRCSSQSGHNTVSWYQQALGQGPQFIFQYYREEENGRGNFPPRFSGLQFPNYSSELNVNALELDDSALYLCASSLSSGARPNTQYFGPGTRLTVL.

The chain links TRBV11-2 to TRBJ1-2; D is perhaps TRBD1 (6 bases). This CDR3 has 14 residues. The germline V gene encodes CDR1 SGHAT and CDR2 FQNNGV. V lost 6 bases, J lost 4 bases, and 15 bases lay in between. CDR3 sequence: CASSPSGGGYGYTF. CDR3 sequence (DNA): TGTGCCAGCAGTCCATCGGGGGGCGGCTATGGCTACACCTTC.

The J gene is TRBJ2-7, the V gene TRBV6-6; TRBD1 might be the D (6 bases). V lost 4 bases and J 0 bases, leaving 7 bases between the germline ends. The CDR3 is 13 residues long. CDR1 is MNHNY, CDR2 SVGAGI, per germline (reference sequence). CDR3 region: CASSLTGSYEQYF. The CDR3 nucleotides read TGTGCCAGCAGTTTGACAGGCTCCTACGAGCAGTACTTC.

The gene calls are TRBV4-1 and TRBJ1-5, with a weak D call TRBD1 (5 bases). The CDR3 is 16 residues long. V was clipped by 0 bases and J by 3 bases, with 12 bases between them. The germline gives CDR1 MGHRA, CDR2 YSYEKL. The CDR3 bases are TGCGCCAGCAGCCAAGAGTTGGGGCAGCTCAATCAGCCCCAGCATTTT. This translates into CASSQELGQLNQPQHF.

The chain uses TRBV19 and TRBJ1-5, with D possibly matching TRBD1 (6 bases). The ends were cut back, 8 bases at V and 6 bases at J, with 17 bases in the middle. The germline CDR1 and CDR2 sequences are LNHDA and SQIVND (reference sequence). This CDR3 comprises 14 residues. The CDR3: CASEQGYWGQPQHF. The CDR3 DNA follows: TGTGCCAGTGAACAGGGATACTGGGGTCAGCCCCAGCATTTT. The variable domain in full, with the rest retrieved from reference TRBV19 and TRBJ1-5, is DGGITQSPKYLFRKEGQNVTLSCEQNLNHDAMYWYRQDPGQGLRLIYYSQIVNDFQKGDIAEGYSVSREKKESFPLTVTSAQKNPTAFYLCASEQGYWGQPQHFGDGTRLSIL.

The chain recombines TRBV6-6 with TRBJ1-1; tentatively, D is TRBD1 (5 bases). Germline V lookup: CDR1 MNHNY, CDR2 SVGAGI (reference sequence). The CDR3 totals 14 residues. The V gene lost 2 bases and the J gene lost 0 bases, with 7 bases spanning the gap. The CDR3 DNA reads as TGTGCCAGCAGTTACCAGACAGTGAACACTGAAGCTTTCTTT. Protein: CASSYQTVNTEAFF.

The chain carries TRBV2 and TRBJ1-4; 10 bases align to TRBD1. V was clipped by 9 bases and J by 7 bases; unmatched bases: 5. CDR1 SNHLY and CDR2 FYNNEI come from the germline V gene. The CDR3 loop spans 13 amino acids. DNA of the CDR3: TGTGCCAGTCGGGACAGGGGATCTGAAAAACTGTTTTTT. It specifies CASRDRGSEKLFF.

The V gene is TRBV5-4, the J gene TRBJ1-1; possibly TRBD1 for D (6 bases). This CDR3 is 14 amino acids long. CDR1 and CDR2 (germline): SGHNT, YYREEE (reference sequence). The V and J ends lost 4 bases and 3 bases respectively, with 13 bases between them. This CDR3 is CASSARGVDTEAFF. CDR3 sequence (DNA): TGTGCCAGCAGCGCCAGGGGAGTCGACACTGAAGCTTTCTTT.

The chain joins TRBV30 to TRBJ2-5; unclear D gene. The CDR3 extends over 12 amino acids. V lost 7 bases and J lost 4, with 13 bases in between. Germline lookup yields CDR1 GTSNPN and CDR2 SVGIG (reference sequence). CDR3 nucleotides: TGTGCCTTGAGAGCGCTTCGAGAGACCCAGTACTTC. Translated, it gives CALRALRETQYF.

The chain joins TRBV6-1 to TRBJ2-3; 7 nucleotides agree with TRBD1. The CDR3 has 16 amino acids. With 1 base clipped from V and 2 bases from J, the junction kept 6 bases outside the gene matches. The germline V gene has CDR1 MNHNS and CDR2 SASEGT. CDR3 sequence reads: CASSEGWGQNTDTQYF. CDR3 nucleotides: TGTGCCAGCAGTGAAGGTTGGGGACAGAACACAGATACGCAGTATTTT.

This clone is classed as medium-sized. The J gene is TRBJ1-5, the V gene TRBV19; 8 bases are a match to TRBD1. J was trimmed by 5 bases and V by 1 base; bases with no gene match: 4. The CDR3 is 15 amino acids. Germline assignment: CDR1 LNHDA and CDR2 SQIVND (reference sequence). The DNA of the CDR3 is TGTGCCAGTAGTATAGTTCGGACAGGGCATCAGCCCCAGCATTTT. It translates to CASSIVRTGHQPQHF.

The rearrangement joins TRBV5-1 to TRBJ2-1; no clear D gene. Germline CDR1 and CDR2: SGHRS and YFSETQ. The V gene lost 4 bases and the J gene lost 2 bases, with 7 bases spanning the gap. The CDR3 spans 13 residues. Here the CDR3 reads CASSQWTYNEQFF. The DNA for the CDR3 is TGCGCCAGCAGCCAGTGGACCTACAATGAGCAGTTCTTC.

CDR3 protein: CASSNVGTGWNAGELFF. CDR3 in DNA: TGTGCCAGCAGCAACGTAGGGACAGGGTGGAATGCCGGGGAGCTGTTTTTT. The chain has TRBV9 and TRBJ2-2, with TRBD1 matching 9 bases. After removal of 4 bases from V and 6 bases from J, the junction contained 13 bases not matched to a gene. Germline assignment: CDR1 SGDLS and CDR2 YYNGEE. The CDR3 is 17 amino acids.

The CDR3 region has the DNA TGTGCCAGCAGCCCCGGGACACACAATTCACCCCTCCACTTT. This translates into CASSPGTHNSPLHF. The chain links TRBV6-6 to TRBJ1-6, with D maybe TRBD1 (6 bases). The CDR3 consists of 14 residues. Deletions cut 6 bases from V and 7 bases from J, with 13 bases between. Germline V lookup: CDR1 MNHNY, CDR2 SVGAGI (reference sequence).

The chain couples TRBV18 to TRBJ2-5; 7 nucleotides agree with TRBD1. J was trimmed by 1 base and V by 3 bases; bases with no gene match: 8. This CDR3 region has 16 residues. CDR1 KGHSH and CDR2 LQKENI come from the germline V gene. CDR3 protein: CASSPFTGASQETQYF. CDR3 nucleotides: TGTGCCAGCTCACCTTTTACAGGGGCCAGCCAAGAGACCCAGTACTTC.

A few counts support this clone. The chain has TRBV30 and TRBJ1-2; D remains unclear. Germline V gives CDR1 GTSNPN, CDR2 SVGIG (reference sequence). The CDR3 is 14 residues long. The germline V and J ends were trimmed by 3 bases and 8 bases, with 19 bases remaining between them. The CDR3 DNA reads TGTGCCTGGAGCCAACGTCATGGGGATGAGGGCTACACCTTC. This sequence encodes CAWSQRHGDEGYTF.

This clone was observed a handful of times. The CDR3: CASSGYSGGARNEQFF. The CDR3 DNA is TGTGCCAGCAGTGGGTATAGCGGGGGCGCCAGGAATGAGCAGTTCTTC. The chain links TRBV25-1 to TRBJ2-1; 9 bases match TRBD2. Germline V lookup: CDR1 MGHDK, CDR2 SYGVNS. This CDR3 spans 16 amino acids. Losses at the gene ends were 4 bases for V and 7 bases for J; bases not matched to a gene: 11.